A single T cell receptor beta chain is shown here with its context. Its antigen is currently unknown. This sample was included in a study of T cell responses to AZD1222 COVID-19 vaccine. General study points: The peak T cell response came first, and repertoires were sampled only after it.

Sequencing was performed with immunoSEQ multiplex PCR; in TCRdb, only in-frame clones are kept and a portion is missing. The table shows 130,000 or so clones, with more than 80% occurring only once. The starting material was peripheral blood, obtained on day 0 of MenACWY control vaccination. The source is an adult in good health.

As DNA, the CDR3 is TGTGCCAGCAGCGCGTGGCTAGACACCGGGGAGCTGTTTTTT. Protein: CASSAWLDTGELFF. J is TRBJ2-2 and V is TRBV7-9; D gene unclear. CDR3 length: 14 residues. Germline V gene lookup returns CDR1 SEHNR and CDR2 FQNEAQ (reference sequence). Trimming removed 5 bases from V and 3 bases from J, with 10 bases in between.